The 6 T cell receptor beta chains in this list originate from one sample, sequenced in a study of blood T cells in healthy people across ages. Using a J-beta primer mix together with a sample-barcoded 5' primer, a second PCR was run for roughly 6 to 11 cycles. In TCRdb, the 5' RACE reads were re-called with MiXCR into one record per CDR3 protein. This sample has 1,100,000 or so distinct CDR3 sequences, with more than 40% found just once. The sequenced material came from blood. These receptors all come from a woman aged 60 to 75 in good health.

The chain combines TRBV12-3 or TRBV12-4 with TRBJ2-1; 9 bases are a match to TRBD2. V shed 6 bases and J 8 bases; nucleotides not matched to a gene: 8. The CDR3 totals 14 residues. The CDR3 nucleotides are TGTGCCAGCAGGCGTGAGCGGGAGGTGGATGAGCAGTTCTTC. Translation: CASRREREVDEQFF.

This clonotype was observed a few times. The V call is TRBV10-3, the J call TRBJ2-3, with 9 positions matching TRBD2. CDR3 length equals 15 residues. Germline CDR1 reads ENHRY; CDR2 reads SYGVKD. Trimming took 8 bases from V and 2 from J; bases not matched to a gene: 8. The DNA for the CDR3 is TGTGCCATCGGGGCTAGCGGGGCGTTCACAGATACGCAGTATTTT. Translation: CAIGASGAFTDTQYF.

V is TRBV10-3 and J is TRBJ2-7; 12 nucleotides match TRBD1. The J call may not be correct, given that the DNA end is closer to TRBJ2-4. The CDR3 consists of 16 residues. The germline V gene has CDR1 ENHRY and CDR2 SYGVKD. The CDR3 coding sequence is TGTGCCATCACTCCCCGGGACAGGGGGCATACGGACATTCAGTACTTC. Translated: CAITPRDRGHTDIQYF.

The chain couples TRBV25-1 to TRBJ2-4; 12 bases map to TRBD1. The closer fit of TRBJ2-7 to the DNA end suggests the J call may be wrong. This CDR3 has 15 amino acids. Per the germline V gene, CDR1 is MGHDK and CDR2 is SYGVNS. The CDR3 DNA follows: TGTGCCAGCAGTGAATTGGGGACAGGGGGCCACGAGCAGTACTTC. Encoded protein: CASSELGTGGHEQYF.

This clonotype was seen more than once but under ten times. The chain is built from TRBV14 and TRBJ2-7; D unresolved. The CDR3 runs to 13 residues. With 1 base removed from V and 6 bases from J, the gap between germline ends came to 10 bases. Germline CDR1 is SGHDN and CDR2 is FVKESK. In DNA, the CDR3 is TGTGCCAGCAGCCAAGGTAGACGCACCGAGCAGTACTTC. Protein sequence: CASSQGRRTEQYF.

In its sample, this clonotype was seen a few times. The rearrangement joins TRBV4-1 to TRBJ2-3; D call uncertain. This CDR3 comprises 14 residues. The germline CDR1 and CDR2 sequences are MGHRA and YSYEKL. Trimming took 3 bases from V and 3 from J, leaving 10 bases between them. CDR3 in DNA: TGCGCCAGCAGCCAGCAGGATCCGACAGATACGCAGTATTTT. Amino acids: CASSQQDPTDTQYF.